The 2 T cell receptor beta chains reported below all come from one sample, sequenced in a study of T cells in lung cancer brain metastases. Using immunoSEQ multiplex PCR, the repertoire was profiled, and TCRdb retains in-frame clones only, with some absent. Of 5,000 to 8,000 clones detected, 86% appear once; the ten largest clones hold roughly 4.9%. Material: tumor tissue from the primary lung tumor. All receptors come from a man between 45 and 60 years old with non-small cell lung cancer.

The CDR3 DNA is TGTGCCAGCTCACCTGAGCCAGACACTGAAGCTTTCTTT. Its translation: CASSPEPDTEAFF. The rearrangement links TRBV18 to TRBJ1-1; no reliable D call. CDR1 and CDR2 (germline): KGHSH, LQKENI. Trimming cost V 3 bases and J 3 bases, with 8 bases left between them. This CDR3 is 13 amino acids long.

The count of this clone is one. The chain has TRBV19 and TRBJ1-5; 9 nucleotides line up with TRBD1. The CDR3 length is 13 residues. CDR1 is LNHDA, CDR2 SQIVND, per germline (reference sequence). V lost 9 bases and J lost 3; bases outside the gene matches: 3. The CDR3 region is CASRTGANQPQHF. The CDR3 region has the DNA TGTGCCAGCAGGACAGGGGCCAATCAGCCCCAGCATTTT. Supplemented by reference TRBV19 and TRBJ1-5, the full variable domain reads DGGITQSPKYLFRKEGQNVTLSCEQNLNHDAMYWYRQDPGQGLRLIYYSQIVNDFQKGDIAEGYSVSREKKESFPLTVTSAQKNPTAFYLCASRTGANQPQHFGDGTRLSIL.